This TCR beta chain was identified in a study of shared clonotypes between healthy human individuals. Overall study results and limits: Some naive CD4 clonotypes, around 5%, turned up in common across four donors. It was the non-shared clonotypes that had lower generation probabilities than clonotypes shared by all four donors. The genetic and exposure-history diversity represented was limited by few donors.

This CDR3 region has 11 residues. V dropped 3 bases and J dropped 7 bases, with 7 bases sitting between them. Germline values: CDR1 SGHDN, CDR2 FVKESK. This clone was seen once. As yet, its antigen is unknown. Sequencing was performed with immunoSEQ multiplex PCR; in TCRdb, only in-frame clones are kept and a portion is missing. Of millions of clones listed, roughly 92% are singletons. The origin of this receptor is a man aged 18 to 30 in good health. Material for sequencing was naive CD4+ T cells sorted from blood. Subset denoted: CD45RA+ positively selected. The chain recombines TRBV14 with TRBJ2-7, with D possibly matching TRBD2 (6 bases). The CDR3 DNA follows: TGTGCCAGCAGCCACCTAGCGGAGCAGTACTTC. It translates to CASSHLAEQYF.